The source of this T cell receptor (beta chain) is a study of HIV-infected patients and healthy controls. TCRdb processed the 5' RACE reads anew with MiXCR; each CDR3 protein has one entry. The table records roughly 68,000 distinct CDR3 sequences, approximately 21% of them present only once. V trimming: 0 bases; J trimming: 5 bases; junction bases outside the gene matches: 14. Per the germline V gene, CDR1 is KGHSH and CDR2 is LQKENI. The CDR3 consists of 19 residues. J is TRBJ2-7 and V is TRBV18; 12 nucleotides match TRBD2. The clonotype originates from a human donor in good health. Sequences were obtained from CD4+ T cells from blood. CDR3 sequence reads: CASSPPVPTSGRLVHEQYF. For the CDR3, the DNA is TGTGCCAGCTCACCACCGGTCCCAACTAGCGGGAGGTTGGTACACGAGCAGTACTTC.